Following are 17 T cell receptor beta chains from one sample sequenced in a study of shared clonotypes between healthy human individuals. Using immunoSEQ multiplex PCR, the repertoire was profiled, and TCRdb retains in-frame clones only, with some absent. Seen here are approximately 940,000 clones, over 75% observed once, and the top ten hold over 1.3%. The sample comprised memory CD4+ T cells sorted from blood. The subset here: CD45RA-negative fraction. The receptor set was obtained from a man aged 18 to 30 in good health.

The chain has TRBV7-6 and TRBJ1-4; D is unclear. The germline gives CDR1 SGHVS, CDR2 FNYEAQ. The CDR3 has 16 amino acids. Trimming took off 1 base at V and 7 bases at J, with 16 bases between the two ends. The CDR3 region has the DNA TGTGCCAGCAGCTTAGAGTCGAGGGCGCGGGGTGAAAAACTGTTTTTT. Encoded protein: CASSLESRARGEKLFF.

The genes are TRBV27 and TRBJ1-2; weak D call: TRBD1 (5 bases). The CDR3 runs 15 residues. In germline, CDR1 is MNHEY, CDR2 SMNVEV (reference sequence). V was clipped by 2 bases and J by 5 bases, with 15 bases between them. CDR3 in DNA: TGTGCCAGCAGTTTAAAAGGCAGGGTAGAATATGGCTACACCTTC. Protein: CASSLKGRVEYGYTF.

The chain carries TRBV7-6 and TRBJ2-1; D unclear. Germline CDR1 is SGHVS and CDR2 is FNYEAQ. V lost 1 base and J 6 bases, leaving 10 bases between the germline ends. The CDR3 contains 14 residues. CDR3 DNA: TGTGCCAGCAGCTTAGAGTCGGTTCCCAATGAGCAGTTCTTC. As protein: CASSLESVPNEQFF.

The chain employs TRBV20-1 and TRBJ2-7; D may be TRBD1 (5 bases). V was shortened by 4 bases and J by 6 bases, with 10 bases between the two germline ends. This CDR3 region has 11 residues. Germline V lookup: CDR1 DFQATT, CDR2 SNEGSKA (reference sequence). In DNA form, the CDR3 reads TGCAGTGCTAAAAAAGGGGCCGAGCAGTACTTC. Amino acids: CSAKKGAEQYF.

The chain links TRBV5-5 to TRBJ1-3, with 9 bases matching TRBD1. The CDR3 totals 17 residues. The ends lost 2 bases at V and 4 bases at J; junction bases unmatched: 10. Germline CDR1 is SGHKS and CDR2 is YYEKEE (reference sequence). The CDR3, as DNA: TGTGCCAGCAGCTTTAATCCGGGACAGGGAACAGGAAACACCATATATTTT. Encoded protein: CASSFNPGQGTGNTIYF. Full variable domain (outside the CDR3, taken from reference TRBV5-5 and TRBJ1-3): DAGVTQSPTHLIKTRGQQVTLRCSPISGHKSVSWYQQVLGQGPQFIFQYYEKEERGRGNFPDRFSARQFPNYSSELNVNALLLGDSALYLCASSFNPGQGTGNTIYFGEGSWLTVV.

V gene TRBV6-6 combines with J gene TRBJ1-2; 7 nucleotides align to TRBD1. V was pared by 2 bases and J by 4 bases, with 7 bases of the junction left unmatched. The V gene's germline CDR1 is MNHNY and CDR2 SVGAGI (reference sequence). This CDR3 region has 15 residues. The CDR3 sequence is CASSYDGGGGYGYTF. Here the CDR3 DNA reads TGTGCCAGCAGTTACGATGGAGGGGGCGGCTATGGCTACACCTTC.

The chain joins TRBV5-1 to TRBJ2-1; no firm D call. V dropped 6 bases and J dropped 3 bases, with 13 bases sitting between them. Germline V gene lookup returns CDR1 SGHRS and CDR2 YFSETQ. The length of the CDR3 is 14 residues. CDR3 DNA: TGCGCCAGCACCAACCTCGGACGCTACAATGAGCAGTTCTTC. Protein sequence: CASTNLGRYNEQFF. The complete variable domain, with remaining parts taken from reference TRBV5-1 and TRBJ2-1, reads KAGVTQTPRYLIKTRGQQVTLSCSPISGHRSVSWYQQTPGQGLQFLFEYFSETQRNKGNFPGRFSGRQFSNSRSEMNVSTLELGDSALYLCASTNLGRYNEQFFGPGTRLTVL.

The rearrangement links TRBV30 to TRBJ1-5; D possibly corresponds to TRBD1 (6 bases). The germline gives CDR1 GTSNPN, CDR2 SVGIG (reference sequence). V was trimmed by 4 bases and J by 7 bases, leaving 14 bases between them. The CDR3 is made up of 13 amino acids. CDR3 sequence: CAWTEEGGQPQHF. DNA for the CDR3: TGTGCCTGGACGGAGGAGGGGGGACAGCCCCAGCATTTT.

The chain is built from TRBV10-3 and TRBJ2-3; D uncertain. Germline CDR1 ENHRY, CDR2 SYGVKD. The CDR3 sequence is 13 residues long. Trimming stripped 9 bases from V and 2 bases from J, with 12 bases between. CDR3 sequence: CAISKGYTDTQYF. Written as DNA, the CDR3 is TGTGCCATTTCCAAAGGCTACACAGATACGCAGTATTTT.

The chain recombines TRBV14 with TRBJ1-2; TRBD1 is a possible D gene (5 bases). Germline CDR1 reads SGHDN; CDR2 reads FVKESK. The CDR3 length is 14 residues. V lost 3 bases to trimming and J lost 4 bases, with 12 bases between them. CDR3: CASSHGDGIYGYTF. The CDR3, as DNA: TGTGCCAGCAGCCATGGGGACGGTATCTATGGCTACACCTTC.

V usage is TRBV5-6 and J usage is TRBJ1-4; D perhaps matches TRBD1 (5 bases). The CDR3 spans 14 residues. Germline values: CDR1 SGHDT, CDR2 YYEEEE. Trimming took off 7 bases at V and 4 bases at J, with 14 bases between the two ends. CDR3 DNA sequence: TGTGCCAGCGGGACCGGCGGGCTTAATGAAAAACTGTTTTTT. This codes for CASGTGGLNEKLFF.

A remark on this clone: This CDR3 is also generated by other DNA sequences in the sample. The chain is built from TRBV5-1 and TRBJ2-1; 10 bases align to TRBD1. The CDR3 sequence is 15 residues long. Germline values: CDR1 SGHRS, CDR2 YFSETQ. V was clipped by 5 bases and J by 4 bases; unmatched bases: 6. CDR3 DNA sequence: TGCGCCAGCAGTTTAGCGGGACAGGGGTACAATGAGCAGTTCTTC. Protein product: CASSLAGQGYNEQFF.

The V call is TRBV9, the J call TRBJ1-3; no clear D. Germline assignment: CDR1 SGDLS and CDR2 YYNGEE. This CDR3 comprises 15 residues. Trimming stripped 0 bases from V and 4 bases from J, with 11 bases between. In DNA form, the CDR3 reads TGTGCCAGCAGCGTAGTAGGGTACCCCGGAAACACCATATATTTT. Translation: CASSVVGYPGNTIYF.

On this clone itself: The same CDR3 can be traced to other DNA sequences in this sample. The rearrangement uses TRBV6-1 and TRBJ1-2, with D tentatively TRBD1 (6 bases). The CDR3 sequence is 13 residues long. Trimming took 2 bases from V and 5 from J, leaving 9 bases between them. In germline, CDR1 is MNHNS, CDR2 SASEGT. The CDR3 is CASSETGSYGYTF. The CDR3 DNA sequence: TGTGCCAGCAGTGAAACAGGGAGTTATGGCTACACCTTC.

This chain links TRBV5-8 with TRBJ2-1; 14 bases agree with TRBD2. The J segment lost 9 bases and the V segment lost 3 bases, leaving 8 bases of the junction unmatched. Germline CDR1 is SGHTS and CDR2 is YDEGEE. The CDR3 is 16 amino acids. CDR3 sequence (DNA): TGTGCCAGCAGCTCACGAGTGACTAGCGGGAGGGCTGAGCAGTTCTTC. It is translated as CASSSRVTSGRAEQFF.

Of note for this clone: Other DNA sequences within the sample encode an identical CDR3. This chain uses TRBV6-1 with TRBJ2-2, with D possibly TRBD2 on 5 matching bases. V dropped 5 bases and J dropped 4 bases, with 5 bases sitting between them. Germline CDR1 MNHNS, CDR2 SASEGT. The CDR3 extends over 12 amino acids. The CDR3 DNA sequence: TGTGCCAGCAGTAGCGGCACCGGGGAGCTGTTTTTT. It yields the protein CASSSGTGELFF.

This rearrangement joins TRBV2 to TRBJ1-6; D is ambiguous. The V end lost 8 bases, the J end lost 0 bases, and 11 bases lay between the germline ends. CDR1 and CDR2 from the germline V gene are SNHLY and FYNNEI. CDR3 size: 15 residues. The CDR3 DNA reads as TGTGCCAGCCTTTTAGAGATCTCCTATAATTCACCCCTCCACTTT. Its protein product is CASLLEISYNSPLHF.